This TCR beta chain was identified in a study of cytomegalovirus exposure and HLA in healthy donors (dated by TCRdb to the late 2010s). About the study as a whole: An earlier analysis of under 600 of the donors reported about 290 Gb of sequence data and about 100 million unique TCR beta sequences from 150 million to 200 million T cells. Roughly 290 gigabases of sequencing data and roughly 80 million unique TCR sequences made up an early release that covered nearly 650 HLA-typed donors. Of the 300 to 450 genotyped donors, 81% were placed in the genetic ancestry cluster associated with self-reported Caucasian donors. The study aimed to test whether signatures of past pathogen exposure could be identified by cataloging public T cell receptors. The study profiled the T cell repertoires of under 850 subjects by immunosequencing and related them to cytomegalovirus serostatus. Besides the first cohort of around 670 subjects, a separate validation cohort made up of 95 to 150 different subjects was used. The study combined high-throughput TCR immunosequencing, statistical association of individual TCRs with disease status, and machine learning to predict cytomegalovirus infection status. A later analysis re-analyzed previously published TCR beta repertoires from about 730 donors and added high-resolution HLA genotyping to study TCR occurrence patterns. Rather than using new phenotypic data, the later analysis identified candidate immune exposures from TCR beta sequences and from how often those sequences occurred across donors. An earlier analysis of around 580 of the donors used high-throughput TCR beta sequencing to judge whether each TCR beta V gene segment behaved as functional or pseudogenic. Donor age, sex, ethnicity and CMV serostatus were compiled together with the repertoire data. A later genetic analysis took genome-wide SNP genotypes for about 55% of the 666 donors and used that subset as a discovery cohort. All discovery cohort repertoires had been generated using a single sequencing platform. Both class I and class II loci were covered by HLA typing, at four-digit resolution. Typing coverage varied by locus: roughly 620-640 donors for A, B, C, DRB1 and DQB1; approximately 520 for DQA1; about 590 for DPA1; 400 to 480 for DPB1. A few DR-DQ haplotypes were treated as single units for association and clustering because of strong linkage in the cohort. Among under 450 genotyped donors of the cohort, an average of approximately 240,000 unique TCR beta nucleotide sequences were sequenced per donor, roughly 20% of them non-productive. Overall study results and their limits: The 87-base-pair reads could not distinguish some IMGT-functional V segments, including TRBV6-2 and TRBV6-3, so those segments were excluded. A later analysis found that TCR association rates varied across HLA loci, with DRB1 alleles showing the most associated TCRs and HLA-C alleles the fewest. Broadly in line with IMGT annotations, most TCR beta V segments showed up in productive rearrangements about 87% or about 30% of the time in an earlier analysis of under 700 of the donors. Linkage disequilibrium might explain the correlated functional status among segregating V segments, but an unknown experimental factor could not be ruled out. A further reported finding was that TCR beta sequences accurately predicted the HLA-A and HLA-B alleles for most subjects in the first cohort. Strong co-occurrence of HLA alleles, especially DR and DQ, made assigning TCR associations to individual alleles difficult. The sequencing pipeline was judged likely to have produced a cluster of highly shared sequence variants as a technical artifact. The authors suggested that the approach could potentially be generalized to other disease states and immunological phenotypes. Presence/absence analyses assumed roughly uniform sequencing depth across donors, an assumption that may not hold. The classifier was reported to diagnose cytomegalovirus status with high specificity and sensitivity in both the original and validation cohorts. A later genetic analysis reported fewer N-insertions in productive TCRs among donors in an Asian-associated ancestry cluster than the roughly 650-donor mean. CMV serostatus was the only immune exposure information available for the cohort. Over 15 rarely observed V segments, including chromosome 9 orphons, were excluded from the earlier analysis of a few hundred of the donors because counts were too low. In a later genetic analysis, a missense DCLRE1C variant was associated with V-gene and J-gene trimming of TCR beta chains, and the association was replicated in an independent cohort. In this cohort, only TCR beta chains were sequenced, and detectable features were limited by the absence of alpha or paired-chain data. In vitro tests confirmed that a few of the cytomegalovirus-associated TCR beta chains recognize cytomegalovirus antigens. Because HLA typing was unavailable for some donors at each locus, only the typed subset was used in association tests. Most TCR sequences were seen in very few donors, while some public TCRs were found in many individuals. Most CMV-associated TCR beta chains appeared to be HLA-restricted in a later analysis, and the HLA associations seemed to be driven largely by CMV exposure. Specific HLA alleles were associated with some 15,000 TCR beta sequences at a false discovery rate of 0.05 in a later analysis. Several of the top co-occurrence clusters appeared to be linked to parvovirus B19, influenza, CMV and Epstein-Barr virus, according to a later analysis. In a later analysis, HLA-associated TCR beta chains were found to be more clonally expanded and to have lower generation probabilities than equally common non-associated chains. The study listed approximately 150 TCR beta chains as associated with cytomegalovirus.

Points on this clone: It lacks a known antigen. Nothing much larger sits one base from this clone, and base qualities are not available.

The method was the immunoSEQ multiplex PCR assay. For the multiplex PCR, a mixture combining 60 forward primers for TCR Vbeta segments and 13 reverse primers for TCR Jbeta segments was used. The CDR3 region of rearranged TCR beta genes was amplified from genomic DNA with a multiplex PCR assay. Amplified TCR beta libraries were sequenced as 87-base-pair reads on the Illumina HiSeq System. In the paper's pipeline: Across the 640 or so repertoires, a later analysis counted tens of millions of unique TCR beta chains, 9.5 million to 13 million of which were shared by at least two donors. Raw reads were error-corrected and collapsed into unique sequences by a nearest-neighbor algorithm in which closely related sequences were merged to remove PCR and sequencing errors. Alignment of CDR3 sequences to IMGT reference sequences was used to assign V, D and J gene segments. For a sequence to be retained, a match of at least six nucleotides to both a V gene segment and a J gene segment was required. Rearrangements were called productive when the CDR3 lacked stop codons and stayed in frame with V and J; all others were non-productive. CDR3 was defined by IMGT convention, running from the second conserved V-encoded cysteine to the conserved J-encoded phenylalanine. In an earlier analysis of roughly 610 of the donors, sequences lacking an unambiguous match to a single V gene segment were excluded. An earlier analysis of approximately 590 of the donors called V segments functional above 56.7% productive rearrangements and segregating when the between-donor standard deviation exceeded 5%. A statistical classification framework was built for diagnosing cytomegalovirus status from the catalog of TCR beta chain sequences. A later analysis assigned V and J genes by comparing TCR nucleotide sequences with IMGT/GENE-DB human TR gene sequences. A later analysis assigned CDR3 sequences and most-parsimonious VDJ recombination scenarios with the TCRdist pipeline. In a later analysis, each TCR beta chain was defined by its CDR3 amino acid sequence together with its V-gene family, and reads without a unique V-gene family were excluded. In a later analysis, 450 to 600 highly shared, low-generation-probability nucleotide sequences were removed to address suspected cross-contamination and a sequencing artifact. In a later analysis, a clonal expansion index was calculated for each public chain from normalized within-repertoire ranks of inferred template counts. Generation probabilities in a later analysis came from a VDJ recombination model fitted to out-of-frame rearrangements, and those results were checked against IGoR. In a later analysis, TCR-TCR, TCR-HLA and TCR-CMV co-occurrence was scored with hypergeometric tests, and a repertoire-size bias correction was applied to TCR pairs. A later analysis estimated false discovery rates by permuting HLA or CMV assignments 20 times. In a later analysis, co-occurring TCRs were grouped using DBSCAN, and TCRdist sequence similarity was added for clustering within HLA-allele-positive subsets. For co-occurrence clustering, repertoires with fewer than 30,000 or more than 120,000 public chains were excluded, along with roughly 5 repertoires with anomalous nucleotide sharing. The immuneACCESS repertoire file appears here via TCRdb, limited to in-frame rearrangements. These files lack a portion of the clones; in checked studies, under half of the deficit traces to unresolved V genes, and the cause of the others is not known. That table gives V, J and clone size, and the DNA gave D and trimming. The sample yields approximately 100,000 clones; roughly 71% were counted once. The ten largest clones capture roughly 10% of the sample.

From V the trimming removes 6 bases and from J it removes 7 bases, while the gene matches leave 12 bases of the junction unaccounted for. From the germline V gene, CDR1 is SGHDN and CDR2 is FVKESK. The CDR3 goes from the cysteine to the phenylalanine over 15 residues. The CDR3 DNA has 45 bases and is translated from base 1. The cohort was made up of 500 to 800 healthy bone marrow donors. All cohort members were sampled while nominally healthy, although unrecorded immune exposures were likely present. The donor was CMV seropositive and belonged to the group of about 290 seropositive cohort members. Every donor gave a peripheral blood sample, and the peripheral blood mononuclear cells from that sample were used for TCR beta sequencing. The Qiagen DNeasy Blood Extraction Kit was used to extract genomic DNA from the blood cell samples.

The V and J segments used are TRBV14 and TRBJ2-1; the junction holds 7 bases that match TRBD2. The sequenced sample was PBMCs. The clonotype was recovered from a man aged 35-49 years in good health and CMV-seropositive. The encoded CDR3 is CASSREDSLGNEQFF. At the DNA level, the sequence is TGTGCCAGCAGTCGGGAGGACTCCCTAGGTAATGAGCAGTTCTTC.